A selection of T cell receptor beta chains follows, all from one sample in a study of blood T cell repertoires in COVID-19. The protocol was immunoSEQ multiplex PCR, while the TCRdb copy is restricted to in-frame clones and leaves out a portion. The data contain more than 300,000 clones, about nine tenths of them singletons. Source material: peripheral blood. Source of these receptors: a woman aged 70-85 years with COVID-19, enrolled during active disease. Both conserved end residues are part of each CDR3. The D gene is left open where the match is weak. Size is omitted from some rows. Given values are once, few, many or a class for expanded clones.

size,D,J,V,CDR3,DNA
-,-,TRBJ2-5,TRBV5-4,CASSLALQGSGETQYF,TGTGCCAGCAGCTTGGCCCTCCAGGGATCGGGCGAGACCCAGTACTTC
-,-,TRBJ1-6,TRBV7-8,CASTAFQRIYIDSPLHF,TGTGCCAGCACGGCATTTCAGCGGATATATATTGATTCACCCCTCCACTTT
few,-,TRBJ2-1,TRBV5-1,CASSGGASGSEQFF,TGCGCCAGCAGCGGGGGAGCTTCCGGGAGTGAGCAGTTCTTC
-,TRBD1,TRBJ2-7,TRBV4-3,CASSHQVPPGQGSYEQYF,TGCGCCAGCAGCCATCAAGTTCCGCCGGGACAGGGGTCCTACGAGCAGTACTTC
-,TRBD1,TRBJ1-3,TRBV7-9,CASSQGTGGNTIYF,TGTGCCAGCAGCCAGGGGACAGGTGGAAACACCATATATTTT
-,-,TRBJ1-2,TRBV5-1,CASSLDSTNYGYTF,TGCGCCAGCAGCTTGGATTCTACTAACTATGGCTACACCTTC
-,TRBD2,TRBJ2-1,TRBV24-1,CATSDPTSGVYNEQFF,TGTGCCACCAGTGATCCAACTAGCGGGGTCTACAATGAGCAGTTCTTC
-,TRBD1,TRBJ1-2,TRBV18,CASSPLDREGYTF,TGTGCCAGCTCACCTTTGGACAGGGAGGGCTACACCTTC
-,-,TRBJ2-4,TRBV9,CASSVGLAKNIQYF,TGTGCCAGCAGCGTAGGTCTAGCCAAAAACATTCAGTACTTC
-,-,TRBJ2-5,TRBV7-2,CASSLARQETQYF,TGTGCCAGCAGCTTAGCGCGGCAAGAGACCCAGTACTTC
-,TRBD1,TRBJ1-2,TRBV7-2,CASSYPGTGDRYTF,TGTGCCAGCAGTTACCCCGGGACAGGGGACCGCTACACCTTC
-,-,TRBJ1-1,TRBV7-8,CASSPGQLNTEAFF,TGTGCCAGCAGCCCCGGACAGCTGAACACTGAAGCTTTCTTT
-,-,TRBJ1-5,TRBV7-8,CASSPGRSAGQPQHF,TGTGCCAGCAGCCCGGGGAGGAGTGCGGGGCAGCCCCAGCATTTT
few,-,TRBJ1-4,TRBV28,CASSPRGEGEKLFF,TGTGCCAGCAGCCCCCGGGGGGAGGGGGAAAAACTGTTTTTT
-,-,TRBJ1-1,TRBV4-3,CASSLNFGGSEAFF,TGCGCCAGCAGCCTAAATTTCGGAGGGTCAGAAGCTTTCTTT
-,-,TRBJ2-7,TRBV30,CAWSPKSSYEQYF,TGTGCCTGGAGTCCGAAGAGCTCCTACGAGCAGTACTTC
-,TRBD1,TRBJ2-7,TRBV2,CASSLGQGAEQYF,TGTGCCAGCAGCCTGGGACAGGGGGCCGAGCAGTACTTC
-,-,TRBJ2-2,TRBV7-2,CASSLRAGPDTGELFF,TGTGCCAGCAGCTTACGGGCAGGGCCGGACACCGGGGAGCTGTTTTTT
-,-,TRBJ1-2,TRBV6-6,CASYAEGDGYTF,TGTGCCAGCTATGCCGAAGGGGATGGCTACACCTTC
few,TRBD2,TRBJ2-3,TRBV7-2,CASSLRAGLTDTQYF,TGTGCCAGCAGCCTCCGAGCGGGGCTCACAGATACGCAGTATTTT
-,-,TRBJ2-1,TRBV10-3,CAISEREHNEQFF,TGTGCCATCAGTGAGAGGGAGCACAATGAGCAGTTCTTC
-,-,TRBJ2-6,TRBV7-3,CASSPGGAGISGANVLTF,TGTGCCAGCAGCCCAGGAGGAGCCGGGATCTCTGGGGCCAACGTCCTGACTTTC
-,TRBD2,TRBJ2-3,TRBV30,CAGQRGLTTDTQYF,TGTGCCGGCCAGCGGGGCCTTACCACAGATACGCAGTATTTT
-,-,TRBJ1-1,TRBV28,CASSPPGTMNTEAFF,TGTGCCAGCAGTCCCCCAGGGACAATGAACACTGAAGCTTTCTTT
-,-,TRBJ1-3,TRBV4-3,CASSQDRSGNTIYF,TGCGCCAGCAGCCAAGACAGGTCCGGAAACACCATATATTTT
-,-,TRBJ2-7,TRBV7-9,CASSPGGEYEQYF,TGTGCCAGCAGCCCCGGGGGTGAGTACGAGCAGTACTTC
-,TRBD1,TRBJ1-1,TRBV28,CASSSARTGTTEAFF,TGTGCCAGCAGCTCAGCTAGGACAGGGACCACTGAAGCTTTCTTT
-,TRBD1,TRBJ2-5,TRBV7-9,CASSFRGQETQYF,TGTGCCAGCAGCTTCAGGGGGCAAGAGACCCAGTACTTC
-,-,TRBJ1-2,TRBV5-1,CASSPRPGDGYTF,TGCGCCAGCAGCCCCCGGCCAGGGGATGGCTACACCTTC
-,-,TRBJ1-1,TRBV19,CAISRERGTEAFF,TGTGCCATAAGCAGGGAAAGGGGCACTGAAGCTTTCTTT
-,TRBD1,TRBJ1-3,TRBV7-9,CASSLFGTGTGNTIYF,TGTGCCAGCAGCTTATTCGGGACAGGGACCGGAAACACCATATATTTT
few,TRBD1,TRBJ2-7,TRBV5-6,CASSSLSTGGSEQYF,TGTGCCAGCAGCTCGCTATCTACAGGGGGCAGCGAGCAGTACTTC
few,TRBD1,TRBJ1-5,TRBV6-5,CASSRTGVQNQPQHF,TGTGCCAGCAGTAGAACAGGGGTCCAAAATCAGCCCCAGCATTTT
-,-,TRBJ2-1,TRBV4-3,CASSQSSSRGNEQFF,TGCGCCAGCAGCCAGAGTTCCTCAAGGGGAAATGAGCAGTTCTTC
-,TRBD1,TRBJ1-6,TRBV5-1,CASSLDPAGTGNSPLHF,TGCGCCAGCAGCTTGGACCCTGCGGGGACAGGGAATTCACCCCTCCACTTT
once,TRBD1,TRBJ1-2,TRBV5-1,CASSFRDRGQDLDGYTF,TGCGCCAGCAGCTTCCGGGACAGGGGGCAAGACCTTGATGGCTACACCTTC
-,TRBD1,TRBJ1-1,TRBV2,CASKPTGHTEAFF,TGTGCCAGCAAACCGACAGGGCACACTGAAGCTTTCTTT
-,TRBD1,TRBJ1-1,TRBV6-5,CASSINRGGTEAFF,TGTGCCAGCAGTATAAACAGGGGGGGCACTGAAGCTTTCTTT
few,TRBD2,TRBJ2-1,TRBV7-9,CASSFFVLTSNNEQFF,TGTGCCAGCAGCTTCTTCGTTTTGACTAGCAACAATGAGCAGTTCTTC
-,TRBD1,TRBJ2-7,TRBV6-5,CASSFSQGAVYEQYF,TGTGCCAGCAGTTTCTCACAGGGGGCAGTATACGAGCAGTACTTC
-,-,TRBJ1-3,TRBV10-3,CAISEAVGGSGNTIYF,TGTGCCATCAGTGAGGCGGTGGGAGGGTCAGGAAACACCATATATTTT
-,-,TRBJ1-1,TRBV5-8,CASSRGSGSNTEAFF,TGTGCCAGCAGCCGAGGGAGTGGGTCGAACACTGAAGCTTTCTTT
-,-,TRBJ1-2,TRBV7-2,CASSLDPTYGYTF,TGTGCCAGCAGCTTAGATCCCACTTATGGCTACACCTTC
-,TRBD2,TRBJ2-4,TRBV28,CASSYSGGGLAKNIQYF,TGTGCCAGCAGCTATAGCGGGGGGGGTTTAGCCAAAAACATTCAGTACTTC
once,-,TRBJ2-1,TRBV27,CASSVRTSYYNEQFF,TGTGCCAGCAGTGTTCGGACTTCCTATTACAATGAGCAGTTCTTC
-,TRBD2,TRBJ2-1,TRBV12-5,CASGLYFGGANEQFF,TGTGCTAGTGGTTTGTATTTCGGGGGGGCCAATGAGCAGTTCTTC